This T cell receptor (beta chain) emerged from a study of blood T cell repertoires in COVID-19. In the study overall: Sites across the United States, Italy and Spain contributed samples from acute and convalescent COVID-19. Sample material is recorded as cDNA or gDNA derived from T cells, B-cell-depleted T cells, or PBMCs.

From germline, CDR1 is MNHEY and CDR2 SVGAGI. The ends lost 5 bases at V and 5 bases at J; junction bases unmatched: 7. This CDR3 has 15 amino acids. In the original analysis: Reference gene primer amplification gave nucleated cell count estimates. Assay used: immunoSEQ multiplex PCR; TCRdb lists only in-frame clones, some missing. Clone size and V and J calls were adopted from that table, with D and trimming inferred from the DNA. The table shows about 380,000 clones, with 75% to 90% occurring only once. The chain joins TRBV6-5 to TRBJ2-5; 11 bases align to TRBD2. The sequenced material came from peripheral blood. The TCR originated in a woman between 18 and 30 years old with acute or convalescent COVID-19. Here the CDR3 reads CASSNSGGARETQYF. For the CDR3, the DNA is TGTGCCAGCAGTAATAGCGGGGGGGCCCGGGAGACCCAGTACTTC.